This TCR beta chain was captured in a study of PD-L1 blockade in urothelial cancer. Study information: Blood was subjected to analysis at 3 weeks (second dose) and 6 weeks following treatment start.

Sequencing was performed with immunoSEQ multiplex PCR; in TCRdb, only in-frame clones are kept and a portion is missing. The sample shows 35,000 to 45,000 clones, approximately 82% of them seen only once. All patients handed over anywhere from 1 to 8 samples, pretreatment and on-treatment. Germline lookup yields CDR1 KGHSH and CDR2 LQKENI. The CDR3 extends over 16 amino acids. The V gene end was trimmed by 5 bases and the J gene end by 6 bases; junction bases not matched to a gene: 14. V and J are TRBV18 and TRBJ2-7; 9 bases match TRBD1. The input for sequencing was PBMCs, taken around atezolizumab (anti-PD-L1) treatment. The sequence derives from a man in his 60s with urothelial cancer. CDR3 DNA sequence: TGTGCCAGCTCATTAACCGGGACAGGGAATGAGGGCGAGCAGTACTTC. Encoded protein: CASSLTGTGNEGEQYF.